This TCR beta chain was retrieved from a study of blood T cell repertoires in COVID-19 (dated by TCRdb to 2020 to 2021). Describing the broader study: The collaborator samples originated in the United States, Italy and Spain and spanned the acute and convalescent phases of COVID-19. The material from the prospective study consisted of cDNA or gDNA derived from T cells, B-cell-depleted T cells, or PBMCs. Subjects who had been exposed to COVID-19, were actively infected with it, or had recovered from it provided the deeply sampled blood TCRbeta repertoires that made up the dataset. The repertoires were released in a freely available public database meant as a resource for research on the immune response to SARS-CoV-2. Samples were obtained from the ongoing ImmuneRACE study (first 160 participants) and from approximately 1,200 subjects provided by 6 global collaborators. The sample metadata nearly always contained a de-identified subject ID, COVID-19 status, age in years and sex. Where available, HLA class I and class II types were obtained from metadata supplied by the sample provider rather than from assay-based typing. What the research found in general, with its limitations: Clinical and demographic metadata were provided uncurated, with the amount varying by source and participant.

To note about this clone: Its antigen is currently not known. Within one base of it there is no much larger clone, and no base qualities were kept.

Each collaborating institution followed its own protocols to collect whole blood in K2EDTA tubes. For TCRbeta analysis, collaborators shipped samples as frozen whole blood, isolated PBMCs, or DNA extracted from either of those sample types. The immunoSEQ Assay, a bias-controlled multiplex PCR, was used to amplify TCRbeta CDR3 regions from genomic DNA. The study's processing was this. The number of nucleated cells in each sample was estimated by amplification of reference gene primers within the assay. Sequence reads were collapsed and filtered to measure the absolute abundance of every unique TCRbeta CDR3 rearrangement. Productive Simpson clonality was computed per sample as the square root of Simpson's diversity index over productive rearrangements. TCRdb limited this immuneACCESS table to in-frame rearrangements with V and J called. A share of clones is missing; checked studies link under half to unresolved V genes, and the rest is unexplained. From that table come the V and J calls and clone size; the DNA was used to work out D and trimming. A total of over 150,000 clones appear in this sample, around 83% of them only once. 13% of the sample goes to the ten largest clones.

The clonotype originates from a human donor in a cohort sampled during active COVID-19. The material sequenced was peripheral blood.

The DNA sequence reads TGTGCCAGCAGTCCCACCCAGACCGGAGGGCCCCAGCATTTT. Its protein is CASSPTQTGGPQHF. The rearranged chain carries TRBV27 and TRBJ1-5; no D gene call is confident. The CDR3 numbers 14 residues from cysteine through phenylalanine. The sequence is cut down to CDR3 DNA, 42 bases in frame from base 1. CDR1 and CDR2 were assigned from the germline V gene (reference sequence) as MNHEY and SMNVEV. V sheds 5 bases and J sheds 9 bases, leaving 17 bases between their ends.